What follows is one TCR beta chain and its context. Its antigen is undetermined. The data originate from a study of Ad26.COV2.S vaccination and SARS-CoV-2 variants. Noted treatment: some 19 received Ad26.COV2.S at low or high dose, single or two shots; 5 received placebo; per-sample allocation not given. Following the first vaccine or placebo injection, samples were taken on day 63. Vaccination employed an Ad26 vector expressing the Wuhan-strain SARS-CoV-2 spike. General study results and limits: Among vaccine recipients, spike-specific TCR breadth exceeded that of placebo recipients. There was a possibility that the TCR breadth and depth analyses underestimated total T cell responses. Breadth measured for non-spike TCRs was similar across vaccine and placebo recipients.

The repertoire was sequenced with immunoSEQ multiplex PCR; TCRdb's copy has only in-frame clones and lacks some. The top ten hold about 4.6% of the sample, which has roughly 300,000 clones, 85% to 90% seen once. Here the sequenced sample was peripheral blood, taken in a trial of Ad26.COV2.S vaccine versus placebo. This sequence was found in a person between 18 and 59 years old who received the Ad26.COV2.S COVID-19 vaccine or a placebo.

Written as DNA, the CDR3 is TGTGCCTGGAGTAAACAGGGAAACACCATATATTTT. Protein sequence: CAWSKQGNTIYF. The chain has TRBV30 and TRBJ1-3; D call uncertain. The CDR3 runs to 12 residues. Germline V gives CDR1 GTSNPN, CDR2 SVGIG (reference sequence). V gave up 2 bases and J gave up 4 bases, with 6 bases separating them.